This entry describes one T cell receptor beta chain. The antigen is not known. The patients all showed relapse after autologous stem cell transplantation, while their brentuximab vedotin exposure varied. Classifying best responses yielded complete response, partial response or progressive disease. The data stem from a study of PD-1 blockade in classical Hodgkin lymphoma. Findings and caveats of the study: Partial responders and progressors had significantly lower baseline TCR diversity.

Libraries were prepared by immunoSEQ multiplex PCR; TCRdb keeps only in-frame clonotypes and omits some of them. The data show about 19,000 clones, more than 75% seen once. CDR1 is SGHKS, CDR2 YYEKEE, per germline (reference sequence). Deletions cut 1 base from V and 2 bases from J, with 10 bases between. The CDR3 extends over 15 amino acids. The sequence was collected from a human donor with classical Hodgkin lymphoma. The V and J genes are TRBV5-5 and TRBJ1-5; TRBD1 might be the D (5 bases). Here the sequenced sample was peripheral blood mononuclear cells (PBMCs), taken before the second cycle of nivolumab. The CDR3 spells CASSLLGAGNQPQHF. The CDR3, as DNA: TGTGCCAGCAGCTTGTTAGGGGCGGGCAATCAGCCCCAGCATTTT.